Listed here are 23 T cell receptor beta chains from one sample, sequenced in a study of blood T cell repertoires in COVID-19. The repertoire was sequenced with immunoSEQ multiplex PCR; TCRdb's copy has only in-frame clones and lacks some. Altogether 190,000 or so clones are present, nearly 90% being singletons, with the ten largest covering 0.5% to 0.75%. Input material: peripheral blood. The origin of the receptors is a man aged 50 or older with acute or convalescent COVID-19.

The V call is TRBV4-1, the J call TRBJ1-3, with a tentative D call TRBD1 (6 bases). Trimming pared 2 bases from V and 4 bases from J, leaving 12 bases between. Germline V gives CDR1 MGHRA, CDR2 YSYEKL. The CDR3 runs 15 residues. CDR3 region: CASSQWDKDGNTIYF. CDR3 sequence (DNA): TGCGCCAGCAGCCAATGGGACAAAGACGGAAACACCATATATTTT.

The chain is built from TRBV6-5 and TRBJ2-1; 9 bases are shared with TRBD1. Germline loops: CDR1 MNHEY, CDR2 SVGAGI. With V trimmed by 8 bases and J by 8 bases, 7 bases remained unmatched. This CDR3 contains 13 residues. The CDR3: CASGDRARDEQFF. The CDR3 nucleotides are TGTGCCAGCGGGGACAGGGCTCGGGATGAGCAGTTCTTC.

The rearrangement links TRBV6-1 to TRBJ1-2; D is perhaps TRBD1 (5 bases). Germline V gene sequence: CDR1 MNHNS, CDR2 SASEGT. The CDR3 is made up of 14 amino acids. V gave up 2 bases and J gave up 5 bases, with 12 bases separating them. The CDR3 nucleotides are TGTGCCAGCAGTGAAACGTGGTCAGGGTATGGCTACACCTTC. Translation gives CASSETWSGYGYTF.

The CDR3 here is CASSLAHSQGYSYYGYTF. Here the CDR3 DNA reads TGTGCCAGCAGTTTAGCCCACTCACAGGGTTATAGCTACTATGGCTACACCTTC. The chain uses TRBV28 and TRBJ1-2, with D perhaps matching TRBD1 (6 bases). The ends were cut back, 2 bases at V and 3 bases at J, with 22 bases in the middle. The germline gives CDR1 MDHEN, CDR2 SYDVKM. The CDR3 covers 18 residues.

The chain uses TRBV4-1 and TRBJ1-5; D call uncertain. The length of the CDR3 is 13 residues. The V end was cut by 5 bases, the J end by 5 bases, with 10 bases between. Germline V lookup: CDR1 MGHRA, CDR2 YSYEKL. The CDR3 DNA reads TGCGCCAGCAGCTTTCGTGTTGATCAGCCCCAGCATTTT. Translation: CASSFRVDQPQHF.

The chain joins TRBV4-2 to TRBJ1-3; maybe TRBD1 (5 bases). Germline CDR1 reads LGHNA; CDR2 reads YNFKEQ. Trimming pared 6 bases from V and 2 bases from J, leaving 11 bases between. The CDR3 length is 14 residues. This CDR3 reads CASRPRVTGNTIYF. CDR3 bases: TGTGCCAGCAGGCCCAGGGTCACTGGAAACACCATATATTTT.

This chain uses TRBV30 with TRBJ2-3; 10 bases are shared with TRBD2. Germline lookup yields CDR1 GTSNPN and CDR2 SVGIG (reference sequence). The CDR3 length is 14 residues. After removal of 3 bases from V and 9 bases from J, the junction contained 9 bases not matched to a gene. The CDR3 DNA sequence: TGTGCCTGGAGGCGGAGCGGGAGGGCCGGGACGCAGTATTTT. It yields the protein CAWRRSGRAGTQYF.

This clone was seen only once. V is TRBV9 and J is TRBJ2-1; TRBD2 matches 11 bases. CDR3 length equals 17 residues. V lost 4 bases, J lost 3 bases, and 9 bases stayed unmatched. Germline CDR1 is SGDLS and CDR2 is YYNGEE. CDR3 DNA sequence: TGTGCCAGCAGCATAGCTACTAGCGGGAGTAGCTACAATGAGCAGTTCTTC. Translation: CASSIATSGSSYNEQFF.

The V call is TRBV6-5, the J call TRBJ1-1; D call uncertain. This CDR3 has 15 residues. The germline CDR1 and CDR2 sequences are MNHEY and SVGAGI. V gave up 0 bases and J gave up 4 bases, with 12 bases separating them. The CDR3 region has the DNA TGTGCCAGCAGTTACTCGGGTTTTGGAGGCACTGAAGCTTTCTTT. Encoded protein: CASSYSGFGGTEAFF.

The V and J genes are TRBV28 and TRBJ2-5; D may be TRBD1 (5 bases). Germline V lookup: CDR1 MDHEN, CDR2 SYDVKM. V was cut by 6 bases and J by 5 bases, with 16 bases left in between. This CDR3 spans 14 amino acids. CDR3 amino acids: CASREQGLLETQYF. The CDR3 region has the DNA TGTGCCAGCAGGGAGCAGGGTTTGCTGGAGACCCAGTACTTC. The whole variable domain, remainder taken from reference TRBV28 and TRBJ2-5, is DVKVTQSSRYLVKRTGEKVFLECVQDMDHENMFWYRQDPGLGLRLIYFSYDVKMKEKGDIPEGYSVSREKKERFSLILESASTNQTSMYLCASREQGLLETQYFGPGTRLLVL.

The chain couples TRBV6-6 to TRBJ1-2; D gene uncertain. Germline V lookup: CDR1 MNHNY, CDR2 SVGAGI (reference sequence). The CDR3 has 14 amino acids. Trimming pared 6 bases from V and 2 bases from J, leaving 13 bases between. CDR3: CASRVGGSNYGYTF. CDR3 coding DNA: TGTGCCAGCAGGGTGGGAGGGTCCAACTATGGCTACACCTTC.

The V gene is TRBV9, the J gene TRBJ2-2; no clear D. Germline-derived CDR1 and CDR2 are SGDLS and YYNGEE. The CDR3 sequence is 13 residues long. V lost 0 bases and J lost 3, with 3 bases in between. CDR3 sequence (DNA): TGTGCCAGCAGCGTAGCGGACACCGGGGAGCTGTTTTTT. Translated, it gives CASSVADTGELFF. Full variable domain (missing parts from reference TRBV9 and TRBJ2-2): DSGVTQTPKHLITATGQRVTLRCSPRSGDLSVYWYQQSLDQGLQFLIQYYNGEERAKGNILERFSAQQFPDLHSELNLSSLELGDSALYFCASSVADTGELFFGEGSRLTVL.

V is TRBV6-5 and J is TRBJ2-1; D possibly corresponds to TRBD2 (5 bases). In germline, CDR1 is MNHEY, CDR2 SVGAGI. Trimming took off 6 bases at V and 4 bases at J, with 10 bases between the two ends. The CDR3 sequence is 13 residues long. In DNA form, the CDR3 reads TGTGCCAGCAGCCTTGGACTTTACAATGAGCAGTTCTTC. Its translation: CASSLGLYNEQFF.

This clone showed up just a few times. V and J are TRBV4-3 and TRBJ1-1, with 7 bases fitting TRBD1. This CDR3 has 14 amino acids. Germline values: CDR1 LGHNA, CDR2 YSLEER. J lost 4 bases, V lost 2 bases, and 4 bases had no gene match. CDR3 DNA sequence: TGCGCCAGCAGCCAATCAACAGGGGTCACTGAAGCTTTCTTT. Translated, it gives CASSQSTGVTEAFF.

The rearrangement joins TRBV19 to TRBJ2-1; 9 bases are a match to TRBD2. Germline assignment: CDR1 LNHDA and CDR2 SQIVND (reference sequence). The CDR3 is made up of 15 amino acids. Trimming at V came to 6 bases and at J to 0 bases, leaving 3 bases not matched to a gene. The CDR3 DNA sequence: TGTGCCAGTAGCGATAGCGGGGGCTCCTACAATGAGCAGTTCTTC. This translates into CASSDSGGSYNEQFF.

This chain connects TRBV4-2 to TRBJ1-3; D may be TRBD1 (5 bases). V dropped 0 bases and J dropped 3 bases, with 12 bases sitting between them. The CDR3 sequence is 16 residues long. The germline CDR1 and CDR2 sequences are LGHNA and YNFKEQ. CDR3 DNA: TGTGCCAGCAGCCAAGATTTGTGGGGGGATGGAAACACCATATATTTT. Its protein product is CASSQDLWGDGNTIYF.

The chain combines TRBV6-5 with TRBJ2-7; maybe TRBD1 (5 bases). The CDR3 contains 15 residues. V lost 0 bases and J 1 base, leaving 10 bases between the germline ends. Looked up from germline, CDR1 is MNHEY and CDR2 is SVGAGI. The CDR3 nucleotides read TGTGCCAGCAGTTACTCGACAGTCTCTTCCTACGAGCAGTACTTC. Translated: CASSYSTVSSYEQYF.

CDR3 nucleotide sequence: TGCGCCAGCAGCCTCCACGAGGGCCTGGACACCGGGGAGCTGTTTTTT. Protein product: CASSLHEGLDTGELFF. The chain carries TRBV4-3 and TRBJ2-2; D perhaps matches TRBD2 (5 bases). The CDR3 is made up of 16 amino acids. Between the trimmed V and J ends, which lost 4 bases and 3 bases, there was a span of 15 bases. From germline, CDR1 is LGHNA and CDR2 YSLEER.

The J gene is TRBJ1-5, the V gene TRBV6-2 or TRBV6-3; D ambiguous. V lost 6 bases, J lost 9 bases, and 12 bases lay in between. The CDR3 is 12 amino acids. Germline CDR1 reads MNHEY; CDR2 reads SVGEGT. The CDR3 coding sequence is TGTGCCAGCAGCCCCGTAATTAGGCCCCAGCATTTT. As protein: CASSPVIRPQHF.

This chain joins TRBV3-1 (or the pseudogene TRBV3-2) and TRBJ1-4; 7 bases map to TRBD1. The CDR3 length is 17 residues. Per the germline V gene, CDR1 is LGHDT and CDR2 is YNNKEL (reference sequence). Losses at the gene ends were 1 base for V and 4 bases for J; bases not matched to a gene: 9. The CDR3 nucleotides are TGTGCCAGCAGCCAAGGACAGGGACCGCGGGGTAATGAAAAACTGTTTTTT. This sequence encodes CASSQGQGPRGNEKLFF.

DNA for the CDR3: TGTGCCAGCAGCTTGACAGGGACAAATTCACCCCTCCACTTT. It translates to CASSLTGTNSPLHF. This rearrangement joins TRBV11-2 to TRBJ1-6; 7 bases line up with TRBD1. Germline CDR1 reads SGHAT; CDR2 reads FQNNGV. J gave up 7 bases and V 3 bases, and 3 bases lay outside the gene matches. This CDR3 contains 14 residues.

The rearrangement links TRBV10-2 to TRBJ2-2; no definite D call. Germline V gene lookup returns CDR1 WSHSY and CDR2 SAAADI. The CDR3 runs to 11 residues. Trimming cost V 8 bases and J 5 bases, with 6 bases left between them. The CDR3 DNA reads as TGCGCCAGCGTCGTAACCGGGGAGCTGTTTTTT. It is translated as CASVVTGELFF.

The genes are TRBV28 and TRBJ2-1, with 8 bases identical to TRBD2. The CDR3 extends over 16 amino acids. The V and J ends lost 2 bases and 4 bases, in that order; junction bases with no gene match: 7. Germline V gene lookup returns CDR1 MDHEN and CDR2 SYDVKM. CDR3 sequence (DNA): TGTGCCAGCAGTTTAAGGCGGGGGGTTTCATACAATGAGCAGTTCTTC. Its protein product is CASSLRRGVSYNEQFF.